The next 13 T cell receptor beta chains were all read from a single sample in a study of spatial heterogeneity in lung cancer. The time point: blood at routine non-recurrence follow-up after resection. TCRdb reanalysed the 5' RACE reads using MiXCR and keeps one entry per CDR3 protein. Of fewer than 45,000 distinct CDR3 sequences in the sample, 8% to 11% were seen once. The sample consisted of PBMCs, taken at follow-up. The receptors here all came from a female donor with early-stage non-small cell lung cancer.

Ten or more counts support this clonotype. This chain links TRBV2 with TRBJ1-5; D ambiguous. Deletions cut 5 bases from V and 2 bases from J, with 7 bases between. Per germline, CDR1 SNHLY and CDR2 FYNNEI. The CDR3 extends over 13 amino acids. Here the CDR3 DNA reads TGTGCCAGCAGTAACGACGGCAATCAGCCCCAGCATTTT. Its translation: CASSNDGNQPQHF. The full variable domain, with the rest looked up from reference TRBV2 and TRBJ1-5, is EPEVTQTPSHQVTQMGQEVILRCVPISNHLYFYWYRQILGQKVEFLVSFYNNEISEKSEIFDDQFSVERPDGSNFTLKIRSTKLEDSAMYFCASSNDGNQPQHFGDGTRLSIL.

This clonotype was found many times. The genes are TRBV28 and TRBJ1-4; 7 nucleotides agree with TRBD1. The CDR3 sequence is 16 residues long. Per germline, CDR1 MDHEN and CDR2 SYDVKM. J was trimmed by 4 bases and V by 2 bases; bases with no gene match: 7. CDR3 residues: CASSLGPGQINEKLFF. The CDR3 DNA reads TGTGCCAGCAGTTTAGGCCCGGGACAGATTAATGAAAAACTGTTTTTT.

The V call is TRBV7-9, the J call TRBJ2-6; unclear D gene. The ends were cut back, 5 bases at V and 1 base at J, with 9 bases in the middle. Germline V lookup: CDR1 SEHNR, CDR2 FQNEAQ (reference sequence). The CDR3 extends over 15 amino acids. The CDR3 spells CASSTQGSGANVLTF. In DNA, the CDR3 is TGTGCCAGCAGCACCCAAGGGTCTGGGGCCAACGTCCTGACTTTC. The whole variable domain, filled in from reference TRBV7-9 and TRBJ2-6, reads DTGVSQNPRHKITKRGQNVTFRCDPISEHNRLYWYRQTLGQGPEFLTYFQNEAQLEKSRLLSDRFSAERPKGSFSTLEIQRTEQGDSAMYLCASSTQGSGANVLTFGAGSRLTVL.

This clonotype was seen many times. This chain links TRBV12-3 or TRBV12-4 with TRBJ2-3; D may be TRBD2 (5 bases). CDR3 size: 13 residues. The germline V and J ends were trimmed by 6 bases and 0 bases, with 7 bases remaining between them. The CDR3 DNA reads TGTGCCAGCAGCCGGACTAGCACAGATACGCAGTATTTT. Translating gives CASSRTSTDTQYF.

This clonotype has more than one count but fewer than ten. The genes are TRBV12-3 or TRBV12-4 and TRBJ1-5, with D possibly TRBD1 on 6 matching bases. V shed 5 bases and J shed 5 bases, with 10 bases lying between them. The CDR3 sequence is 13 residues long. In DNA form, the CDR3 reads TGTGCCAGCAGTACGGGACAAGATCAGCCCCAGCATTTT. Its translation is CASSTGQDQPQHF.

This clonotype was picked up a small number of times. In DNA, the CDR3 is TGCAGTGCCGCCCCAGGGGCGGGGGTGTTCTACAATGAGCAGTTCTTC. Translating gives CSAAPGAGVFYNEQFF. The chain combines TRBV20-1 with TRBJ2-1; tentatively, D is TRBD2 (7 bases). This CDR3 comprises 16 residues. The germline gives CDR1 DFQATT, CDR2 SNEGSKA (reference sequence). Trimming took off 6 bases at V and 3 bases at J, with 21 bases between the two ends.

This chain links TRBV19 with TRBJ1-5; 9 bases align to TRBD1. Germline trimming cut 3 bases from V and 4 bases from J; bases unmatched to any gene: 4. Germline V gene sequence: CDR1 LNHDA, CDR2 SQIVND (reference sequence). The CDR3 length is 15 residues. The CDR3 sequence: CASSIPGQGNQPQHF. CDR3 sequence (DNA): TGTGCCAGTAGTATCCCCGGACAGGGGAATCAGCCCCAGCATTTT.

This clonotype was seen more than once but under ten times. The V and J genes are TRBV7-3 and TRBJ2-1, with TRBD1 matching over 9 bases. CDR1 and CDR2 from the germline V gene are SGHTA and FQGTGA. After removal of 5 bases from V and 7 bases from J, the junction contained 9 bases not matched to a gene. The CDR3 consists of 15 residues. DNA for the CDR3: TGTGCCAGCAGCCTTAACAGGGGGCAGGGGAATGAGCAGTTCTTC. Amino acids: CASSLNRGQGNEQFF.

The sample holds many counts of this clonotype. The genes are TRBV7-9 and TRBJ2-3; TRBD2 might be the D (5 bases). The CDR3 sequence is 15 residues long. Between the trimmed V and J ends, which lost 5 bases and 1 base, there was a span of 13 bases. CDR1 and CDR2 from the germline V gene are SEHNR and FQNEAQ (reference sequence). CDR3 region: CASSPKRPRTDTQYF. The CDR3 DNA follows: TGTGCCAGCAGCCCCAAGCGGCCTCGCACAGATACGCAGTATTTT.

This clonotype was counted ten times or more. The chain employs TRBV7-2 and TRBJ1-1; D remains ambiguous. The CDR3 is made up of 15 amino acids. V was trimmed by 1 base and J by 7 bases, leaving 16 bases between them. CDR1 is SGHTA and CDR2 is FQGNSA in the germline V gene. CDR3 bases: TGTGCCAGCAGCTTAGATCTCGTAGCCACATTTGAAGCTTTCTTT. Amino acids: CASSLDLVATFEAFF.

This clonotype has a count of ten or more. CDR3 residues: CSVRGGDEQYF. As DNA, the CDR3 is TGCAGCGTTCGTGGGGGGGACGAGCAGTACTTC. V and J are TRBV29-1 and TRBJ2-7, with 7 bases aligning to TRBD2. From germline, CDR1 is SQVTM and CDR2 ANQGSEA. The CDR3 loop spans 11 amino acids. Trimming cost V 5 bases and J 5 bases; bases outside gene matches: 3.

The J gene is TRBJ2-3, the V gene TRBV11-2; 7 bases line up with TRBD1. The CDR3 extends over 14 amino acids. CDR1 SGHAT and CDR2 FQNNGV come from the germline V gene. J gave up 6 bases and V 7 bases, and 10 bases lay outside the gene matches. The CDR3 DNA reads TGTGCCAGCACCTCCAGGGGGAACTCCGATACGCAGTATTTT. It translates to CASTSRGNSDTQYF.

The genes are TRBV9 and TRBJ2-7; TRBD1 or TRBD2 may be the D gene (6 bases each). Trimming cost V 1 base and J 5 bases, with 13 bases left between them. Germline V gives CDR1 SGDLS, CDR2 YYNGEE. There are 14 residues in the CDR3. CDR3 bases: TGTGCCAGCAGCGTATACGACGGGGGCAACGAGCAGTACTTC. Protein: CASSVYDGGNEQYF.